This T cell receptor (beta chain) was captured in a study of shared clonotypes between healthy human individuals. Broader study findings: It was the non-shared clonotypes that had lower generation probabilities than clonotypes shared by all four donors. Memory subsets had estimated richness that was generally smaller than that of naive subsets.

Germline V lookup: CDR1 KGHSH, CDR2 LQKENI. J gave up 0 bases and V 4 bases, and 9 bases lay outside the gene matches. The CDR3 loop spans 17 amino acids. A remark on this clone: What it recognizes is unknown.

Genomic DNA per cell subset filled all wells of several immunoSEQ plates. The input for sorted-subset replicate PCRs was 200 ng DNA, tens of thousands of T cell genomes. Measured with immunoSEQ multiplex PCR; TCRdb has only the in-frame clones, and not every one. Of 2.3 million or so clones detected, approximately 95% appear once; the ten largest clones hold 0.35% to 0.5%. The V and J genes are TRBV18 and TRBJ2-1, with 7 bases that match TRBD1. Sequencing input: naive CD4+ T cells from PBMCs. Subset described: CD45RA+ positively selected. The TCR was taken from a man between 18 and 35 years old in good health. Some clones in this sample may be carry-over from other donors' samples. The DNA for the CDR3 is TGTGCCAGCTCACTCCTACAGGGGAGAAGCTCCTACAATGAGCAGTTCTTC. This codes for CASSLLQGRSSYNEQFF.